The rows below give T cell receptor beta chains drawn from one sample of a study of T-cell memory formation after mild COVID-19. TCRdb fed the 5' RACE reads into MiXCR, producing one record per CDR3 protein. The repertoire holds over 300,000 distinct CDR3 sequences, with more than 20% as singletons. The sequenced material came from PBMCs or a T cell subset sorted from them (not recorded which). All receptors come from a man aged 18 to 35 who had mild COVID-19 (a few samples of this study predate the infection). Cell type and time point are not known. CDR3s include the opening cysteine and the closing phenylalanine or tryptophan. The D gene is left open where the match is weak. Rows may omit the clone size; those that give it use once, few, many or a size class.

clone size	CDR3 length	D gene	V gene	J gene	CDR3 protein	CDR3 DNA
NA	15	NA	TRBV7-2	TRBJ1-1	CASSLQVRHESEAFF	TGTGCCAGCAGCTTGCAGGTTCGGCACGAGTCTGAAGCTTTCTTT
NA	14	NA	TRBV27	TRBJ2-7	CASRWGGATYEQYF	TGTGCCAGCAGATGGGGGGGGGCAACCTACGAGCAGTACTTC
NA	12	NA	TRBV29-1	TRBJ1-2	CSVEQGSGGCTF	TGCAGCGTTGAGCAGGGATCGGGGGGCTGCACCTTC
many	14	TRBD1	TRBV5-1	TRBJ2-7	CASSQGQVSYEQYF	TGCGCCAGCAGCCAGGGACAGGTCTCCTACGAGCAGTACTTC
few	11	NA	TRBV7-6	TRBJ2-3	CASSSEHTQYF	TGTGCCAGCAGCTCAGAACATACGCAGTATTTT
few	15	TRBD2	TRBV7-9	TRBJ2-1	CASTKSTSAYNEQFF	TGTGCCAGCACAAAGAGCACTAGCGCCTACAATGAGCAGTTCTTC
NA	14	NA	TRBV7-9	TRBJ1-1	CASSSIRGRTEAFF	TGTGCCAGCAGCTCCATACGGGGGCGCACTGAAGCTTTCTTT
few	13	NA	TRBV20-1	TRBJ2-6	CSATRSGANVLTF	TGCAGTGCTACCCGCTCTGGGGCCAACGTCCTGACTTTC
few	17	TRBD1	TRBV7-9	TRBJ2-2	CASSSSGTRGHTGELFF	TGTGCCAGCAGTTCATCCGGGACCAGGGGGCACACCGGGGAGCTGTTTTTT
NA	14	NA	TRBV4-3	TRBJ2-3	CASSQDGSGDTQYF	TGCGCCAGCAGCCAAGATGGATCAGGCGATACGCAGTATTTT
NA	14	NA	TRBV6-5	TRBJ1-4	CASSYRETNEKLFF	TGTGCCAGCAGTTACCGGGAAACTAATGAAAAACTGTTTTTT
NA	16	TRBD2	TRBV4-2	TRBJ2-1	CASSQAAGGTYNEQFF	TGTGCCAGCAGCCAAGCAGCGGGGGGGACTTACAATGAGCAGTTCTTC
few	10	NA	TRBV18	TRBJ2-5	CASWGETQYF	TGTGCCAGCTGGGGGGAGACCCAGTACTTC
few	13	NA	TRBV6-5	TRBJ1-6	CASSYSTGSPLHF	TGTGCCAGCAGTTACTCGACGGGGTCACCCCTCCACTTT
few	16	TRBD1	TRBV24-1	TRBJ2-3	CATSDTGTGSPDTQYF	TGTGCCACCAGTGATACCGGGACAGGGAGCCCAGATACGCAGTATTTT
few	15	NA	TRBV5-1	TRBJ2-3	CASSLERGATDTQYF	TGCGCCAGCAGCTTGGAACGGGGGGCCACAGATACGCAGTATTTT
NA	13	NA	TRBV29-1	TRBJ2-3	CSVVSWLKGTQYF	TGCAGCGTTGTATCCTGGTTAAAGGGAACGCAGTATTTT
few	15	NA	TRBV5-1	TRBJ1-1	CASSYPGRMNTEAFF	TGCGCCAGCAGCTATCCGGGTCGCATGAACACTGAAGCTTTCTTT
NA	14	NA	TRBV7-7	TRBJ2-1	CASSLVTWGNEQFF	TGTGCCAGCAGCTTAGTTACGTGGGGCAATGAGCAGTTCTTC
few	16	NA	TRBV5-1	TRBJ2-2	CASSRLQGPGTGELFF	TGCGCCAGCAGCCGACTACAGGGCCCGGGCACCGGGGAGCTGTTTTTT
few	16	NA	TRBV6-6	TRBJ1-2	CASSYSDRDMSYGYTF	TGTGCCAGCAGTTACTCAGACCGGGACATGAGCTATGGCTACACCTTC
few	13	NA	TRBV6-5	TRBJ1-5	CASNERIGQPQHF	TGTGCCAGCAATGAGAGGATCGGTCAGCCCCAGCATTTT
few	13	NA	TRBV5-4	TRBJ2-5	CASDAGSQETQYF	TGTGCCAGCGACGCCGGGAGCCAAGAGACCCAGTACTTC
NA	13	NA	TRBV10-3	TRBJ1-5	CDTGPGLDQPQHF	TGTGACACCGGACCTGGGTTAGATCAGCCCCAGCATTTT
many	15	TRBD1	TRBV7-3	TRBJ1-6	CASSAGGQGRSPLHF	TGTGCCAGCAGCGCTGGGGGACAGGGCCGTTCACCCCTCCACTTT
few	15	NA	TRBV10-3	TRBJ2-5	CAISEVEQGKKTQYF	TGTGCCATCAGTGAGGTTGAGCAGGGAAAAAAGACCCAGTACTTC
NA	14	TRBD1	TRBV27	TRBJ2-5	CASRPEQGWGTQYF	TGTGCCAGCAGGCCCGAACAGGGGTGGGGGACCCAGTACTTC
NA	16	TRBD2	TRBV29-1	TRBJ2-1	CSVEDLTGGTYNEQFF	TGCAGCGTTGAAGATCTTACGGGGGGGACTTACAATGAGCAGTTCTTC
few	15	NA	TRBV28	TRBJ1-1	CASITRERMNTEAFF	TGTGCCAGCATTACGAGGGAGCGGATGAACACTGAAGCTTTCTTT
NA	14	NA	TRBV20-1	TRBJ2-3	CSAEVAWGVDTQYF	TGCAGTGCTGAGGTGGCGTGGGGAGTAGATACGCAGTATTTT
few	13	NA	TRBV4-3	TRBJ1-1	CASSVSRDTEALF	TGCGCCAGCAGCGTTTCGAGGGACACTGAAGCTCTCTTT
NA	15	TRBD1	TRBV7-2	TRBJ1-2	CASSSGTGGGYGYTF	TGTGCCAGCAGCAGTGGGACAGGGGGCGGGTATGGCTACACCTTC
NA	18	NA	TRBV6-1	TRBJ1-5	CASSEARGGRNSNQPQHF	TGTGCCAGCAGTGAAGCGAGGGGAGGGCGGAATAGCAATCAGCCCCAGCATTTT
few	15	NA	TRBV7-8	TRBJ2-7	CASSSPMDSVYEQYF	TGTGCCAGCAGCTCACCCATGGACAGCGTCTACGAGCAGTACTTC
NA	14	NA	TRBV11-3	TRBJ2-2	CASSGGEYTGELFF	TGTGCCAGCTCTGGCGGGGAATACACCGGGGAGCTGTTTTTT
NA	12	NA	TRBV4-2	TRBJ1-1	CASESGALEAFF	TGTGCCAGCGAGTCCGGGGCCCTTGAAGCTTTCTTT
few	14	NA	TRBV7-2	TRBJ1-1	CASTQPGLYTEAFF	TGTGCCAGCACCCAACCAGGTTTATACACTGAAGCTTTCTTT
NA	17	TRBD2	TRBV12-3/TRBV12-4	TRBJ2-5	CASTPGVAGSLQETQYF	TGTGCCAGCACCCCAGGGGTAGCGGGGAGCCTCCAAGAGACCCAGTACTTC
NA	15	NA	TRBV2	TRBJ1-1	CASSDSPGVGTEAFF	TGTGCCAGCAGTGACTCCCCAGGGGTTGGCACTGAAGCTTTCTTT
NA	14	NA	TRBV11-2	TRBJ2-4	CASSPRISKNIQYF	TGTGCCAGCAGCCCCCGGATTAGCAAAAACATTCAGTACTTC
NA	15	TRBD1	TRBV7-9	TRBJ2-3	CASSSTGAWGDTQYF	TGTGCCAGCAGCTCCACAGGGGCGTGGGGGGATACGCAGTATTTT
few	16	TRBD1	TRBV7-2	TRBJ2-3	CASSRQTGVRSDTQYF	TGTGCCAGCAGCAGGCAGACAGGGGTGCGTTCAGATACGCAGTATTTT
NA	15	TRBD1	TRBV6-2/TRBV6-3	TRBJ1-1	CASSYEGAGNTEAFF	TGTGCCAGCAGTTATGAGGGGGCGGGGAACACTGAAGCTTTCTTT
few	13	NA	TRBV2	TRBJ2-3	CASMRRGQKRGYF	TGTGCCAGCATGCGGCGGGGGCAGAAAAGGGGGTATTTT
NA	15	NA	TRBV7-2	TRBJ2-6	CASSSYSLGANVLTF	TGTGCCAGCAGCTCCTATAGCCTCGGGGCCAACGTCCTGACTTTC
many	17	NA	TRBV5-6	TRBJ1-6	CASSLGPGHPAYSPLHF	TGTGCCAGCAGCTTGGGGCCCGGACATCCTGCGTATTCACCCCTCCACTTT
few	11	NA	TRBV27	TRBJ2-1	CASRWYNEQFF	TGTGCCAGCAGATGGTACAATGAGCAGTTCTTC
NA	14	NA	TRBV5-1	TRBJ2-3	CASSFGAVADTQYF	TGCGCCAGCAGCTTCGGGGCCGTGGCAGATACGCAGTATTTT
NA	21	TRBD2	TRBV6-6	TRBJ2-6	CASSYPRTSGGSPSGANVLTF	TGTGCCAGCAGTTACCCAAGGACTAGCGGGGGCTCTCCCTCTGGGGCCAACGTCCTGACTTTC
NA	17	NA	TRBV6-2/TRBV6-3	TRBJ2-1	CASSYSRGVETYNEQFF	TGTGCCAGCAGTTACTCGAGGGGGGTAGAAACCTACAATGAGCAGTTCTTC
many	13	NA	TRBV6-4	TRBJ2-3	CASSVQGGDTQYF	TGTGCCAGCAGTGTACAGGGTGGGGATACGCAGTATTTT